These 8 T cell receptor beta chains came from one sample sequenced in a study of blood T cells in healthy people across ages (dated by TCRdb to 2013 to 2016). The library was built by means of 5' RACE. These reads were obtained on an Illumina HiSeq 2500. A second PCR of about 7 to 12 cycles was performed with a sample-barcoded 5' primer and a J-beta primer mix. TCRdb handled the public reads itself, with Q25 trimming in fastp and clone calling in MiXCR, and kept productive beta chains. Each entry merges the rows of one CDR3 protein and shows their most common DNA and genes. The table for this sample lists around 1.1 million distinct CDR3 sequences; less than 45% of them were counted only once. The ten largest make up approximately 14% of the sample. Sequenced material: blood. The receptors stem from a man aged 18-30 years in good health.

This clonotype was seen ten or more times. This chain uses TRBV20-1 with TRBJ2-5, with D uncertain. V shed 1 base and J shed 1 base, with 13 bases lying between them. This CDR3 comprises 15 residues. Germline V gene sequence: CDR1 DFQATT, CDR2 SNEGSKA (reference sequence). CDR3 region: CSARGHHPVQETQYF. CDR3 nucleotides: TGCAGTGCTAGAGGGCACCACCCAGTCCAAGAGACCCAGTACTTC.

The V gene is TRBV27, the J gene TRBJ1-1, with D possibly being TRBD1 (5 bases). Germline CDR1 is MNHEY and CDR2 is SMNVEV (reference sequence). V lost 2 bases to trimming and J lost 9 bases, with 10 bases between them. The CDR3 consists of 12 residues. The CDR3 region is CASSLEPGQAFF. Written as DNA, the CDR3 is TGTGCCAGCAGTTTAGAACCGGGACAAGCTTTCTTT.

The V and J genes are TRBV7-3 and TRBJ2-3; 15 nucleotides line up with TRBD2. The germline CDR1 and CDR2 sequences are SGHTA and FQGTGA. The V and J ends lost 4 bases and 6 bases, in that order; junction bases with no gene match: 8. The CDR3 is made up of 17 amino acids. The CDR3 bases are TGTGCCAGCAGCTCCCGGACTAGCGGGGGGGCGGGGGATACGCAGTATTTT. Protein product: CASSSRTSGGAGDTQYF. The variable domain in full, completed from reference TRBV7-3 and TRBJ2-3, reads GAGVSQTPSNKVTEKGKYVELRCDPISGHTALYWYRQSLGQGPEFLIYFQGTGAADDSGLPNDRFFAVRPEGSVSTLKIQRTERGDSAVYLCASSSRTSGGAGDTQYFGPGTRLTVL.

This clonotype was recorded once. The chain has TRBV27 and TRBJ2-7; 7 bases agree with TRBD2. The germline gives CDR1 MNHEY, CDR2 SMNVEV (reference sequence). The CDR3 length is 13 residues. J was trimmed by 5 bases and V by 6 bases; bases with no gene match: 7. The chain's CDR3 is CASSNAGADEQYF. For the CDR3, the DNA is TGTGCCAGCAGCAACGCGGGAGCCGACGAGCAGTACTTC.

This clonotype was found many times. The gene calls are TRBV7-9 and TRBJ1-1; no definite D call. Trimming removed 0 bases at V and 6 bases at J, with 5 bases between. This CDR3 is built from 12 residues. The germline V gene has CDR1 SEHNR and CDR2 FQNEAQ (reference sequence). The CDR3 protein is CASSLAGAEAFF. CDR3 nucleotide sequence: TGTGCCAGCAGCTTAGCTGGCGCTGAAGCTTTCTTT.

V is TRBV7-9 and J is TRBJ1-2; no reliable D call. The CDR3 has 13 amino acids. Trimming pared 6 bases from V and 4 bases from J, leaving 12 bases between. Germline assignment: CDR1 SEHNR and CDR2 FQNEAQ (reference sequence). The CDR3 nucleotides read TGTGCCAGCAGTCAAGCTTCTAGCTATGGCTACACCTTC. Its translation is CASSQASSYGYTF.

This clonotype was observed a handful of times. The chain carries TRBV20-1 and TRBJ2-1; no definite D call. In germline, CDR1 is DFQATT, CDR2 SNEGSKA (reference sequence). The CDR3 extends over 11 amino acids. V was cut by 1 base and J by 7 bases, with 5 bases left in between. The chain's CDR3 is CSARGPNEQFF. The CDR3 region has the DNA TGCAGTGCTAGAGGCCCGAATGAGCAGTTCTTC.

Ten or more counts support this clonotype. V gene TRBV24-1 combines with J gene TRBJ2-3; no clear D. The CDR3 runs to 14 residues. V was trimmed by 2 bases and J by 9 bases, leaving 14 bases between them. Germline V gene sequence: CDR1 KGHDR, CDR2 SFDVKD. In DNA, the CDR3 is TGTGCCACCAGTGATTCTGTTGATACATGGACGCAGTATTTT. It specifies CATSDSVDTWTQYF.